The source of this T cell receptor (beta chain) is a study of blood T cell repertoires in COVID-19. The overall study: Samples came from the United States, Italy and Spain, spanning acute and convalescent COVID-19.

Original methodology: It was from reference gene primer amplification that nucleated cell counts were estimated. Method: immunoSEQ multiplex PCR; TCRdb's copy keeps in-frame clones and lacks some. The DNA was the basis for D and trimming; V, J and clone size are from that table. The table shows 300,000 to 350,000 clones, with about 90% occurring only once. This CDR3 is built from 12 residues. The germline CDR1 and CDR2 sequences are SNHLY and FYNNEI. V was trimmed by 3 bases and J by 3 bases, leaving 6 bases between them. The sequence was obtained from a woman between 18 and 29 years old who had recovered from COVID-19. The sample consisted of peripheral blood. The rearrangement joins TRBV2 to TRBJ2-7, with D possibly matching TRBD2 (6 bases). In DNA form, the CDR3 reads TGTGCCAGCAGTGAGACTAGCTACGAGCAGTACGTC. It specifies CASSETSYEQYV.